One and the same sample provided the 4 T cell receptor beta chains below, sequenced in a study of blood T cell repertoires in COVID-19. Only in-frame clones appear in the TCRdb table, and some are missing; sequencing was by immunoSEQ multiplex PCR. The sample holds roughly 170,000 clones; approximately 81% are singletons and the top ten take under 7%. The specimen was peripheral blood. The receptors derive from a woman between 50 and 59 years old with COVID-19, enrolled during active disease.

As concerns this clone: At the DNA level, this CDR3 is encoded by other sequences in the same sample as well. This chain joins TRBV5-1 and TRBJ2-5; 11 nucleotides agree with TRBD1. Germline CDR1 SGHRS, CDR2 YFSETQ. This CDR3 comprises 13 residues. V lost 5 bases, J lost 5 bases, and 2 bases stayed unmatched. This CDR3 reads CASRGQGGETQYF. In nucleotides, the CDR3 is TGCGCCAGCAGGGGACAGGGGGGTGAGACCCAGTACTTC.

The V gene is TRBV7-2, the J gene TRBJ2-3; 7 positions match TRBD2. Germline V CDR1 and CDR2: SGHTA, FQGNSA. V lost 5 bases, J lost 6 bases, and 8 bases stayed unmatched. The CDR3 contains 14 residues. The CDR3 DNA is TGTGCCAGCAGCCCCATGATGGGAGGGGATACGCAGTATTTT. Residues: CASSPMMGGDTQYF.

V usage is TRBV6-5 and J usage is TRBJ2-7; D unresolved. This CDR3 region has 11 residues. CDR1 and CDR2 from the germline V gene are MNHEY and SVGAGI. The germline V and J ends were trimmed by 6 bases and 4 bases, with 7 bases remaining between them. This CDR3 is CASSQAYEQYF. The CDR3 DNA is TGTGCCAGCAGCCAGGCGTACGAGCAGTACTTC.

The rearrangement links TRBV5-1 to TRBJ1-2, with D uncertain. CDR3 length equals 16 residues. Germline CDR1 SGHRS, CDR2 YFSETQ. Deletions cut 4 bases from V and 0 bases from J, with 16 bases between. CDR3 residues: CASSPGRFLANYGYTF. The CDR3 nucleotides read TGCGCCAGCAGCCCCGGTCGTTTCCTAGCTAACTATGGCTACACCTTC.